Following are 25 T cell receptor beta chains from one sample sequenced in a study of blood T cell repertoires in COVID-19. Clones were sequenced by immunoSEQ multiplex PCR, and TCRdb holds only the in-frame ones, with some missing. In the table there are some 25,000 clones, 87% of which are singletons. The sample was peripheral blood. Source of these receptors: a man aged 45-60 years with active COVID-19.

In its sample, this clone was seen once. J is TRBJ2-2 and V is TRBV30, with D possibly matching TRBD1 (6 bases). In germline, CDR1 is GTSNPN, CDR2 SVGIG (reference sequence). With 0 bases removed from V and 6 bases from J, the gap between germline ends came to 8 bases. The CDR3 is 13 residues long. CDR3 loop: CAWSVQGPGELFF. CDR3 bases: TGTGCCTGGAGTGTACAGGGACCCGGGGAGCTGTTTTTT.

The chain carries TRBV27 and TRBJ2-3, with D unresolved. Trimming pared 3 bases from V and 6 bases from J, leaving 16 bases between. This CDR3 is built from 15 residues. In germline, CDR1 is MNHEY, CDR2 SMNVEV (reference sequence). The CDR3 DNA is TGTGCCAGCAGTTTGACTGACCCGAACTTGGATACGCAGTATTTT. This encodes CASSLTDPNLDTQYF.

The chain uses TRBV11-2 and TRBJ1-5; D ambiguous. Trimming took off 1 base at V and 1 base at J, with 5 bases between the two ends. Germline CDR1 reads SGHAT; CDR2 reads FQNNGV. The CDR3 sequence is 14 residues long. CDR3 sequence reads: CASSLGRSNQPQHF. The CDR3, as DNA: TGTGCCAGCAGCTTAGGCCGGAGCAATCAGCCCCAGCATTTT.

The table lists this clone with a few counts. The CDR3 DNA is TGTGCCAGCCAGACAGGGGGGTACGAGCAGTACGTC. Protein: CASQTGGYEQYV. The chain links TRBV19 to TRBJ2-7; 9 nucleotides match TRBD1. Germline V gives CDR1 LNHDA, CDR2 SQIVND (reference sequence). The junction had 4 bases not matched to a gene; V was cut back by 9 bases and J by 4 bases. The CDR3 contains 12 residues.

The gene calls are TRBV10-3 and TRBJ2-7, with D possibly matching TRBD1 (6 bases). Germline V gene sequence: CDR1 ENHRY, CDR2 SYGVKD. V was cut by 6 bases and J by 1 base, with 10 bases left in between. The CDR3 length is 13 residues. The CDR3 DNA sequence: TGTGCCATCAGGGGGGACAATTCCTACGAGCAGTACGTC. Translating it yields CAIRGDNSYEQYV.

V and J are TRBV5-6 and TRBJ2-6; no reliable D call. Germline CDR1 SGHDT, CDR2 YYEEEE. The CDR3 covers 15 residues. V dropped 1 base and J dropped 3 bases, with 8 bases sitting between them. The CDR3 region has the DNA TGTGCCAGCAGCTTGATCGTACTTGGGGCCAACGTCCTGACTTTC. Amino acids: CASSLIVLGANVLTF.

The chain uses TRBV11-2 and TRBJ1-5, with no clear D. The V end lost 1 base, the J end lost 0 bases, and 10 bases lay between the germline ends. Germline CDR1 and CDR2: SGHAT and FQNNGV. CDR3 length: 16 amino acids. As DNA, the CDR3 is TGTGCCAGCAGCTTAGGAGGCCGGTATAGCAATCAGCCCCAGCATTTT. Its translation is CASSLGGRYSNQPQHF.

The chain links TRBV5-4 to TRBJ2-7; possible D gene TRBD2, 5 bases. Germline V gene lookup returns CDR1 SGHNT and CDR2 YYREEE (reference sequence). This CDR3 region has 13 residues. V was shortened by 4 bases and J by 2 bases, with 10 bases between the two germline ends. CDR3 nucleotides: TGTGCCAGCAGCCACGGGATAGCCTACGAGCAGTACGTC. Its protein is CASSHGIAYEQYV.

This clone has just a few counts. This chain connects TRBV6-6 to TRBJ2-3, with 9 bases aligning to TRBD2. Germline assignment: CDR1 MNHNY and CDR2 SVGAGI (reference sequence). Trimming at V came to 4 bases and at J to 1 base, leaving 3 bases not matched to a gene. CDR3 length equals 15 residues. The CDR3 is CASSLRLAGTDTQYF. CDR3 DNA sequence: TGTGCCAGCAGTTTGCGACTAGCGGGCACAGATACGCAGTATTTT.

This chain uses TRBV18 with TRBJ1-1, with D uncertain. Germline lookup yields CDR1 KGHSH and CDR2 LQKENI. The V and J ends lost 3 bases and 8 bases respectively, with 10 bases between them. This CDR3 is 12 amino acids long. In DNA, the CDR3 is TGTGCCAGCTCACCCGGAGGCAGGGAAGCTTTCTTT. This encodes CASSPGGREAFF.

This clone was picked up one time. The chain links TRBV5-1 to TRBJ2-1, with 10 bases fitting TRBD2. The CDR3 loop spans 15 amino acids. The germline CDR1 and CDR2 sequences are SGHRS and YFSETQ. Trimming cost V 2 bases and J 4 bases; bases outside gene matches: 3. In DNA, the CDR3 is TGCGCCAGCAGCTTTCCTAGCGGGGGATACAATGAGCAGTTCTTC. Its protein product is CASSFPSGGYNEQFF.

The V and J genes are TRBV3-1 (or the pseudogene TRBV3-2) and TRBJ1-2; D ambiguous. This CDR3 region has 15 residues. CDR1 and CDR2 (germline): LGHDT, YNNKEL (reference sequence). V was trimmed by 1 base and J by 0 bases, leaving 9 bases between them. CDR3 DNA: TGTGCCAGCAGCCAAGCCGAACAGACTAACTATGGCTACACCTTC. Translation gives CASSQAEQTNYGYTF.

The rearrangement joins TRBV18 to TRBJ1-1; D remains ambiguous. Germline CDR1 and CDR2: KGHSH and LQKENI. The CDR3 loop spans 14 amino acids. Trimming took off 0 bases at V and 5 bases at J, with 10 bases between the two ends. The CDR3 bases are TGTGCCAGCTCACCACCATTACGGGGAACTGAAGCTTTCTTT. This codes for CASSPPLRGTEAFF.

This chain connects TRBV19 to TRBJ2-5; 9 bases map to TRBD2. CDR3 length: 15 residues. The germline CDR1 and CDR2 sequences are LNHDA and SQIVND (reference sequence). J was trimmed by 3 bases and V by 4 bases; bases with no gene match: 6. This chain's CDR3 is CASSSGGAGEETQYF. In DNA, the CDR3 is TGTGCCAGTAGTAGCGGGGGGGCGGGAGAAGAGACCCAGTACTTC.

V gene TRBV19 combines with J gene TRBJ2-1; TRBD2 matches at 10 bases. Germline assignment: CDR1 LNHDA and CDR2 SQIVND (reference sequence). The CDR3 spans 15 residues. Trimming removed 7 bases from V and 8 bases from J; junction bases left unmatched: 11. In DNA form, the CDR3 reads TGTGCCAGTACGGGAACTAGCGGGAACTTCGATGAGCAGTTCTTC. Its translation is CASTGTSGNFDEQFF.

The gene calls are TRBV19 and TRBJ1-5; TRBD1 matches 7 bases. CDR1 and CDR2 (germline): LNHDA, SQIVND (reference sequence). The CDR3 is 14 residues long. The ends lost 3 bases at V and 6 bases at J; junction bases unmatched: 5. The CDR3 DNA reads TGTGCCAGTAGTATCGAGGGGGCTGGTCAGCCCCAGCATTTT. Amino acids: CASSIEGAGQPQHF.

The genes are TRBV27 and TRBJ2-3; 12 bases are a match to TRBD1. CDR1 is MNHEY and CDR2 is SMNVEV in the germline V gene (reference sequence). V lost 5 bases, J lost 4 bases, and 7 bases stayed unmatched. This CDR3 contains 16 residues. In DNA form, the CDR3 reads TGTGCCAGCAGTCTTGGGGACAGGGGGCGACCAGATACGCAGTATTTT. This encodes CASSLGDRGRPDTQYF.

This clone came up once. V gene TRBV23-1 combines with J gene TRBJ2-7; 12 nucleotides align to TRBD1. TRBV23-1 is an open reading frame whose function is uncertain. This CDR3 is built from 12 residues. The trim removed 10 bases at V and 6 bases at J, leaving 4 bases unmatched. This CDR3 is CANRDRGPEQYV. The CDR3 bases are TGCGCCAACCGGGACAGGGGGCCCGAGCAGTACGTC.

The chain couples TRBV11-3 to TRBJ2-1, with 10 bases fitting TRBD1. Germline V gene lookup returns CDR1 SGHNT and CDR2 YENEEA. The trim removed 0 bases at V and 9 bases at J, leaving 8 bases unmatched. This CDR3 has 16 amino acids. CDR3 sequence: CASSLEPGQGGIEQFF. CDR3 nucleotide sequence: TGTGCCAGCAGCTTAGAACCAGGACAGGGGGGGATTGAGCAGTTCTTC.

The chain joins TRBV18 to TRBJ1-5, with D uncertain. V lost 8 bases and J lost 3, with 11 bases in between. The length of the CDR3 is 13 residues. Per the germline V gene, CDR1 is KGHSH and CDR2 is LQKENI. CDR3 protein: CASVATVNQPQHF. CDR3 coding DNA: TGTGCCAGCGTGGCTACAGTCAATCAGCCCCAGCATTTT. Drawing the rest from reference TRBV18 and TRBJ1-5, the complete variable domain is NAGVMQNPRHLVRRRGQEARLRCSPMKGHSHVYWYRQLPEEGLKFMVYLQKENIIDESGMPKERFSAEFPKEGPSILRIQQVVRGDSAAYFCASVATVNQPQHFGDGTRLSIL.

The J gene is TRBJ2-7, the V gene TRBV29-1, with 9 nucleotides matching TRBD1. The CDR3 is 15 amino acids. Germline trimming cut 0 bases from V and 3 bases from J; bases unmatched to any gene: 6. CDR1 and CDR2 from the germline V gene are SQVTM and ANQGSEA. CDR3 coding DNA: TGCAGCGTTGAAGATCTAGGGACAGGGAACTACGAGCAGTACTTC. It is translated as CSVEDLGTGNYEQYF.

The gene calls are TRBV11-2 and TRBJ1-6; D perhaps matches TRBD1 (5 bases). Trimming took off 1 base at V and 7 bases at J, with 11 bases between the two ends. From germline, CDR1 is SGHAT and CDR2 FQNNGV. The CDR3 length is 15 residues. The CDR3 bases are TGTGCCAGCAGCTTAGGAGGCACAGGCAATTCACCCCTCCACTTT. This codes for CASSLGGTGNSPLHF.

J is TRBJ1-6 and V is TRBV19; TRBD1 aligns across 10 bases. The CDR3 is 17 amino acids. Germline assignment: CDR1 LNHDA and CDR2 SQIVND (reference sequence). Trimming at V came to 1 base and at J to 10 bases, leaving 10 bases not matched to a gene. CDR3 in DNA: TGTGCCAGTAGTATAGGCGGGACAGGGGCTACGGGATCACCCCTCCACTTT. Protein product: CASSIGGTGATGSPLHF.

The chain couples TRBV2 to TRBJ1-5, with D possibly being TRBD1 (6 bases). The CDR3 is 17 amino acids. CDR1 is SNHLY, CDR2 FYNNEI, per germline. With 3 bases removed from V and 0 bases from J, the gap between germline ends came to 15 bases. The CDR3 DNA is TGTGCCAGCAGTGAGCAGGGGATGGCTTATAGCAATCAGCCCCAGCATTTT. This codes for CASSEQGMAYSNQPQHF.

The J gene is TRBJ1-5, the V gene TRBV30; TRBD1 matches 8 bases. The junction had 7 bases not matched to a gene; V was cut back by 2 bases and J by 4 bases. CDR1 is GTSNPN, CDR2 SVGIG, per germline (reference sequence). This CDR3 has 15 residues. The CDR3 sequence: CAWSPGQGRNQPQHF. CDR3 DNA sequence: TGTGCCTGGAGTCCCGGACAGGGACGGAATCAGCCCCAGCATTTT.